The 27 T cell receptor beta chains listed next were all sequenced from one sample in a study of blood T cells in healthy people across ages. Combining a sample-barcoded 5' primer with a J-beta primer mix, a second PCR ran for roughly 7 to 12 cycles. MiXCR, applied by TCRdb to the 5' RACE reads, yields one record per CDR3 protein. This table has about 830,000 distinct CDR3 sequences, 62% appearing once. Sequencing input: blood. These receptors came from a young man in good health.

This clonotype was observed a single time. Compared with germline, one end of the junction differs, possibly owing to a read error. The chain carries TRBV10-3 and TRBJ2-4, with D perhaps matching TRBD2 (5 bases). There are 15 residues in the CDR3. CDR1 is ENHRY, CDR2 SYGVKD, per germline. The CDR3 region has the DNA TGTGCCATCAGTGAGGGGGATCTAGCCAAAAACATTCAGTGCTTC. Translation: CAISEGDLAKNIQCF.

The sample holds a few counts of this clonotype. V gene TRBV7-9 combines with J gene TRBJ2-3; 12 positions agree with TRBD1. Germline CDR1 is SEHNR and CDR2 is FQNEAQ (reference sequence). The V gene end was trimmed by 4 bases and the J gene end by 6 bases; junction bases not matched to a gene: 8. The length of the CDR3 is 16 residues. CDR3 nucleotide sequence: TGTGCCAGCAGCTCCCCCCGGGACAGGGGGCAGGATACGCAGTATTTT. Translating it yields CASSSPRDRGQDTQYF.

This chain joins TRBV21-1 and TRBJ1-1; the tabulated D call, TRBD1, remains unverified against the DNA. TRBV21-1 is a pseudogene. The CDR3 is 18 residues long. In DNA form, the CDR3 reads TGTGCCAGCAGCAAAACCCGGGACAGGGTTAGTTGGGACACTGAAGCTTTCTTT. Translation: CASSKTRDRVSWDTEAFF.

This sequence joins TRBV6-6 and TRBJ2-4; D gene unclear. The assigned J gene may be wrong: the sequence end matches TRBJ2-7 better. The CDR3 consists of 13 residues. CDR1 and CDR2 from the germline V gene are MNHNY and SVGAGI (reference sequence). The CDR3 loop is CASSYGKAYEQYF. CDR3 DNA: TGTGCCAGCAGTTACGGCAAGGCCTACGAGCAGTACTTC.

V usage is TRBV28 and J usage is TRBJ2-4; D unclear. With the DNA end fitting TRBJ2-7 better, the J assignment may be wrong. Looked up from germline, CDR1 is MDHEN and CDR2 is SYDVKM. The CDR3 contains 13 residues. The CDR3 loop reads CASSQAQSYEQYF. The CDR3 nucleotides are TGTGCCAGCAGCCAAGCTCAGTCCTACGAGCAGTACTTC.

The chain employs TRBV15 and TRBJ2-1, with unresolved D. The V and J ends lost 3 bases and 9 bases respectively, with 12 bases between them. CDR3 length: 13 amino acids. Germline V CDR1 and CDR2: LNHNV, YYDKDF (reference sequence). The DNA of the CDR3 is TGTGCCACCAGCAGGAAGGACGCTGGTGAGCAGTTCTTC. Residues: CATSRKDAGEQFF.

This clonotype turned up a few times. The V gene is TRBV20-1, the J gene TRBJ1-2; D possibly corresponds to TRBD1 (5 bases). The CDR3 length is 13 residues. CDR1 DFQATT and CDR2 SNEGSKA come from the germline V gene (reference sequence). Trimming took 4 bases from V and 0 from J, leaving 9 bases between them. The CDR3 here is CSATRDSNYGYTF. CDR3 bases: TGCAGTGCTACCAGGGATTCTAACTATGGCTACACCTTC.

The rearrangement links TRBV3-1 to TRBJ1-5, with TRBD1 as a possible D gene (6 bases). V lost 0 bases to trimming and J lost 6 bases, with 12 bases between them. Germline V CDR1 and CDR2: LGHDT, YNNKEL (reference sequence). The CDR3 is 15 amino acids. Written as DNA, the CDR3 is TGTGCCAGCAGCCAAGACGCCAGGGGCAGTCAGCCCCAGCATTTT. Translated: CASSQDARGSQPQHF.

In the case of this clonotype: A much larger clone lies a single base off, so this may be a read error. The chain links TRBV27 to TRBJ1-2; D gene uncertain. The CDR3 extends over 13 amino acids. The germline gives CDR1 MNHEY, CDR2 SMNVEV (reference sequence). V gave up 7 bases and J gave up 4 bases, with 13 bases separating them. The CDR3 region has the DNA TGTGCCAGCAAGCCCTCCGAGGTCTATGGCTACACCTTC. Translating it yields CASKPSEVYGYTF.

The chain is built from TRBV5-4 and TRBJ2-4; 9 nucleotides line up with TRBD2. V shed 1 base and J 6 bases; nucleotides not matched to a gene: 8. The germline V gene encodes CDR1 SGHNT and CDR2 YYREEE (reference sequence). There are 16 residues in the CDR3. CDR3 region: CASSLWGGGAVNIQYF. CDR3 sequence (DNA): TGTGCCAGCAGCTTGTGGGGCGGGGGGGCAGTAAACATTCAGTACTTC.

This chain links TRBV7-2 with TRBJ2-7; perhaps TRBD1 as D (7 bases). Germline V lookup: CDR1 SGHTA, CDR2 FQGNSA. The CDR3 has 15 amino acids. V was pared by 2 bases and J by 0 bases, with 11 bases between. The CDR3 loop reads CASSLQGGSSYEQYF. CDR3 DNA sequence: TGTGCCAGCAGCTTACAGGGGGGCAGCTCCTACGAGCAGTACTTC.

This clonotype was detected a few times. CDR3 in amino acids: CSATMGQGYQPQHF. The DNA for the CDR3 is TGCAGTGCTACTATGGGACAGGGGTATCAGCCCCAGCATTTT. This chain uses TRBV20-1 with TRBJ1-5; 10 nucleotides align to TRBD1. The ends lost 4 bases at V and 5 bases at J; junction bases unmatched: 5. This CDR3 is 14 amino acids long. Germline loops: CDR1 DFQATT, CDR2 SNEGSKA (reference sequence).

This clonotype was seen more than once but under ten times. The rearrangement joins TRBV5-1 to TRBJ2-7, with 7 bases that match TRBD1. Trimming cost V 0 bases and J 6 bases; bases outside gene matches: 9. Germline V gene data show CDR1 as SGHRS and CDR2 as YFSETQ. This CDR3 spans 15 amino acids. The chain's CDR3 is CASSLDRGRNREQYF. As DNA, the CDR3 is TGCGCCAGCAGCTTGGATAGGGGGCGGAATCGCGAGCAGTACTTC.

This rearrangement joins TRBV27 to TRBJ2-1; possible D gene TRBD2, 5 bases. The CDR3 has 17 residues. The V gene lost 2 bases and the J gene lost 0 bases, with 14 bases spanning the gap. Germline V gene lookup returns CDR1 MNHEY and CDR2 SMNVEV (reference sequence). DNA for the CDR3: TGTGCCAGCAGTTTAGCAGCGGATTCTTACTCCTACAATGAGCAGTTCTTC. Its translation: CASSLAADSYSYNEQFF.

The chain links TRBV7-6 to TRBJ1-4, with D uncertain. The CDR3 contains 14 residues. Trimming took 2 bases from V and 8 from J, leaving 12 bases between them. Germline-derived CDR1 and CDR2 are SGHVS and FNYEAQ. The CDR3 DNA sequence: TGTGCCAGCAGCTTAAGCCGGGGTTGGGAAAAACTGTTTTTT. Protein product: CASSLSRGWEKLFF.

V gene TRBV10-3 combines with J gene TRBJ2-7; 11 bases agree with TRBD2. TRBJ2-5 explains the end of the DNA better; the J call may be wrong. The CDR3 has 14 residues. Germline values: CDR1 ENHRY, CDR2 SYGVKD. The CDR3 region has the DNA TGTGCCATCAGTGGACTAGCGGGGAGAGAGACCCAGTACTTC. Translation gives CAISGLAGRETQYF.

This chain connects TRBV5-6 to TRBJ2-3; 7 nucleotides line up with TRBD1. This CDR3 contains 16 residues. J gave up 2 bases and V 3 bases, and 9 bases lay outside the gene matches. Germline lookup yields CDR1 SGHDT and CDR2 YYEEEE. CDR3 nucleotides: TGTGCCAGCAGCTATATGAGGGGGCAGGTCACAGATACGCAGTATTTT. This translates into CASSYMRGQVTDTQYF.

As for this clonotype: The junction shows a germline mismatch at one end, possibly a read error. The CDR3, as DNA: TGTGCTAGCAGTCCCAGGGGGGAACACACAGATACGCAGTATTTT. Encoded protein: CASSPRGEHTDTQYF. This sequence joins TRBV6-5 and TRBJ2-3; D perhaps matches TRBD1 (7 bases). Germline V lookup: CDR1 MNHEY, CDR2 SVGAGI. This CDR3 comprises 15 residues.

Written as DNA, the CDR3 is TGCAGTGCTAGGACGGAGCGGAGATACAATGAGCAGTTCTTC. This translates into CSARTERRYNEQFF. The chain carries TRBV20-1 and TRBJ2-1; tentatively, D is TRBD2 (5 bases). Trimming took 3 bases from V and 4 from J, leaving 13 bases between them. The germline gives CDR1 DFQATT, CDR2 SNEGSKA (reference sequence). The CDR3 loop spans 14 amino acids.

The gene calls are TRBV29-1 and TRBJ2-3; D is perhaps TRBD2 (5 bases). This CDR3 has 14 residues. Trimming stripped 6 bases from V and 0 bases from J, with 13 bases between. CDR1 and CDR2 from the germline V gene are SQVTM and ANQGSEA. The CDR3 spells CSVYRGRSTDTQYF. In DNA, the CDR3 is TGCAGCGTGTATCGGGGAAGAAGCACAGATACGCAGTATTTT.

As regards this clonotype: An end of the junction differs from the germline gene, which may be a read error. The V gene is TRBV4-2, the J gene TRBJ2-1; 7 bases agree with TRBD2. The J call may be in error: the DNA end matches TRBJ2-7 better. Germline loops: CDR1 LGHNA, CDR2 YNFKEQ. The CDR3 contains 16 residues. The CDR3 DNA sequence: TGTGCCAGTAGCCAAGGAGGGCGGGGGTCGTACAATGAGCAGTACTTC. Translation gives CASSQGGRGSYNEQYF.

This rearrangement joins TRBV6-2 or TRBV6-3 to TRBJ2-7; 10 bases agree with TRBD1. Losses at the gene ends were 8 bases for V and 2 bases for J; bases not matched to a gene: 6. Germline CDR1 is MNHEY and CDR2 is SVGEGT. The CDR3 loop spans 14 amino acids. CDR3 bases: TGTGCCAGCGACAAAGGGACAGGGGCCTACGAGCAGTACTTC. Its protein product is CASDKGTGAYEQYF.

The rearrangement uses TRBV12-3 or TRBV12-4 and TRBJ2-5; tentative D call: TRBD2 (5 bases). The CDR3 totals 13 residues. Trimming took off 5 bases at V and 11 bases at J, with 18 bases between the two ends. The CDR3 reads CASSVTLASWQYF. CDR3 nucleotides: TGTGCCAGCAGTGTCACCTTAGCGTCATGGCAGTACTTC.

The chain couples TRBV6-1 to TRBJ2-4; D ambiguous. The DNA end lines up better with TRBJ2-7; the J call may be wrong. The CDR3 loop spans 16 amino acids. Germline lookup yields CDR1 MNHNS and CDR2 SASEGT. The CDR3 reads CASSEYWGGDGGEQYF. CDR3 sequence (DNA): TGTGCCAGCAGTGAATACTGGGGTGGAGACGGTGGCGAGCAGTACTTC.

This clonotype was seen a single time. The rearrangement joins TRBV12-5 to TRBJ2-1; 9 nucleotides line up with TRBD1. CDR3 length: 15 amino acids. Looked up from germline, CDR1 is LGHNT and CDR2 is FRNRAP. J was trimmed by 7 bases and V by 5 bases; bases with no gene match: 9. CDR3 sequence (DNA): TGTGCTAGTGGTCCCCGGACAGGGGCGGGTAATGAGCAGTTCTTC. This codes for CASGPRTGAGNEQFF.

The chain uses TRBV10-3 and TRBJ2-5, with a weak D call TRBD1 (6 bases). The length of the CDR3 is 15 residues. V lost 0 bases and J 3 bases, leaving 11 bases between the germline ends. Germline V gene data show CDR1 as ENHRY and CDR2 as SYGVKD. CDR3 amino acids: CAISESWDTKETQYF. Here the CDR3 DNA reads TGTGCCATCAGTGAGTCCTGGGACACAAAAGAGACCCAGTACTTC.

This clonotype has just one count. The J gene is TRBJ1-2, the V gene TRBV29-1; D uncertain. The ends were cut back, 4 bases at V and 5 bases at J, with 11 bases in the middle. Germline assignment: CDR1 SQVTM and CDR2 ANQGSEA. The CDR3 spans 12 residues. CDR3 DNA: TGCAGCGTTGCGCAGGAGGGTTATGGCTACACCTTC. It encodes CSVAQEGYGYTF.